Each of the 28 T cell receptor beta chains below was sequenced from the same sample in a study of technical replicates of blood from several donors (dated by TCRdb to 2016 to 2017). Receptor amplification or capture employed the immunoSEQ multiplex PCR assay. The clones in this table, taken by TCRdb from immuneACCESS, are in-frame only. Not every clone is retained; where verified, under half of the shortfall comes from an unresolved V gene, and the cause of the rest is unknown. The sample table records 15,000 or so clones; roughly 80% of these occur just once. Around 12% of the sample goes to the ten largest clones. The material sequenced was PBMCs. The receptors shown here come from a human donor in good health.

A few counts support this clone. The J gene is TRBJ2-3, the V gene TRBV19, with D possibly matching TRBD2 (6 bases). The germline V gene encodes CDR1 LNHDA and CDR2 SQIVND (reference sequence). This CDR3 is built from 15 residues. V lost 5 bases to trimming and J lost 0 bases, with 12 bases between them. This chain's CDR3 is CASSRPEGSTDTQYF. DNA of the CDR3: TGTGCCAGTAGTCGACCGGAGGGCAGCACAGATACGCAGTATTTT.

The CDR3 nucleotides are TGTGCCAGCTCACCCTACCCCGCCCCTCGAGGGACCGGGGAGCTGTTTTTT. It codes for CASSPYPAPRGTGELFF. The rearrangement links TRBV18 to TRBJ2-2; D is perhaps TRBD2 (5 bases). The CDR3 has 17 residues. Trimming pared 3 bases from V and 5 bases from J, leaving 19 bases between. CDR1 is KGHSH and CDR2 is LQKENI in the germline V gene.

The chain carries TRBV19 and TRBJ2-7; 8 nucleotides agree with TRBD2. Germline trimming cut 3 bases from V and 3 bases from J; bases unmatched to any gene: 4. The germline V gene encodes CDR1 LNHDA and CDR2 SQIVND (reference sequence). The CDR3 totals 14 residues. CDR3 sequence reads: CASSIPGGGYEQYF. The CDR3 DNA reads as TGTGCCAGTAGTATTCCGGGAGGGGGCTACGAGCAGTACTTC.

The table lists this clone with a few counts. V and J are TRBV28 and TRBJ2-2; 12 positions agree with TRBD1. Germline-derived CDR1 and CDR2 are MDHEN and SYDVKM. The CDR3 covers 18 residues. V was clipped by 4 bases and J by 1 base; unmatched bases: 7. For the CDR3, the DNA is TGTGCCAGCAGTTCTTATGGGACAGGGGGCGTGAACACCGGGGAGCTGTTTTTT. It is translated as CASSSYGTGGVNTGELFF.

A single count supports this clone. V and J are TRBV7-9 and TRBJ2-1, with 7 bases aligning to TRBD2. The CDR3 sequence is 15 residues long. V shed 4 bases and J 6 bases; nucleotides not matched to a gene: 9. The germline gives CDR1 SEHNR, CDR2 FQNEAQ (reference sequence). CDR3 sequence (DNA): TGTGCCAGCAGCTATCCGGGACTAACGGGCAATGAGCAGTTCTTC. It encodes CASSYPGLTGNEQFF.

V is TRBV2 and J is TRBJ2-3; 7 nucleotides align to TRBD1. CDR1 and CDR2 from the germline V gene are SNHLY and FYNNEI. CDR3 length equals 14 residues. The J segment lost 0 bases and the V segment lost 4 bases, leaving 1 base of the junction unmatched. The CDR3 DNA is TGTGCCAGCAGTGTGACAGGGAGCACAGATACGCAGTATTTT. Its protein product is CASSVTGSTDTQYF.

Comments on this clone: Germline and junction disagree at one end, which may indicate a read error. The DNA for the CDR3 is TGTGCCAACAGTTACGACCCGGGACTAGCGGCCTACGAGCAGTACTTC. Amino acids: CANSYDPGLAAYEQYF. The chain links TRBV6-5 to TRBJ2-7; 11 nucleotides agree with TRBD2. Per the germline V gene, CDR1 is MNHEY and CDR2 is SVGAGI. The CDR3 is 16 residues long.

This clone was found once. The V and J genes are TRBV7-9 and TRBJ1-1; D may be TRBD1 (5 bases). The length of the CDR3 is 13 residues. Germline CDR1 SEHNR, CDR2 FQNEAQ (reference sequence). Trimming took 5 bases from V and 6 from J, leaving 13 bases between them. The CDR3 here is CASSPGTFSEAFF. For the CDR3, the DNA is TGTGCCAGCAGCCCCGGGACTTTCTCTGAAGCTTTCTTT.

The V gene is TRBV7-9, the J gene TRBJ2-5; the match to TRBD2 covers 10 bases. Germline CDR1 and CDR2: SEHNR and FQNEAQ (reference sequence). The CDR3 length is 16 residues. V shed 3 bases, J shed 4 bases, and the junction held 8 bases outside the gene matches. CDR3: CASSLTSGLEGETQYF. CDR3 coding DNA: TGTGCCAGCAGCTTGACTAGCGGGCTTGAGGGAGAGACCCAGTACTTC.

This chain connects TRBV30 to TRBJ1-4; 8 nucleotides line up with TRBD1. The J segment lost 6 bases and the V segment lost 8 bases, leaving 8 bases of the junction unmatched. In germline, CDR1 is GTSNPN, CDR2 SVGIG (reference sequence). CDR3 length equals 13 residues. The CDR3 sequence: CAGEQGGDEKLFF. The CDR3 nucleotides are TGTGCCGGTGAACAGGGGGGAGATGAAAAACTGTTTTTT.

The chain joins TRBV28 to TRBJ1-2; 10 positions match TRBD1. J lost 8 bases, V lost 3 bases, and 3 bases had no gene match. Germline lookup yields CDR1 MDHEN and CDR2 SYDVKM. CDR3 length equals 13 residues. CDR3 DNA sequence: TGTGCCAGCAGTTTGGGACAGGGGCTAGGCTACACCTTC. Translated, it gives CASSLGQGLGYTF.

The table lists this clone with a count of one. This chain joins TRBV29-1 and TRBJ1-2; the match to TRBD1 covers 9 bases. This CDR3 has 13 amino acids. J gave up 7 bases and V 4 bases, and 7 bases lay outside the gene matches. Germline V lookup: CDR1 SQVTM, CDR2 ANQGSEA. The CDR3 protein is CSVVQGAGGGYTF. CDR3 coding DNA: TGCAGCGTTGTACAGGGGGCAGGGGGTGGCTACACCTTC.

This clone was observed a handful of times. The V and J genes are TRBV19 and TRBJ1-5; a possible D gene is TRBD1 (6 bases). Germline V gives CDR1 LNHDA, CDR2 SQIVND (reference sequence). This CDR3 contains 14 residues. Deletions cut 4 bases from V and 5 bases from J, with 12 bases between. CDR3 sequence: CASSTTGQYQPQHF. The DNA for the CDR3 is TGTGCCAGTAGTACCACAGGGCAGTATCAGCCCCAGCATTTT. The whole variable domain, filled in from reference TRBV19 and TRBJ1-5, reads DGGITQSPKYLFRKEGQNVTLSCEQNLNHDAMYWYRQDPGQGLRLIYYSQIVNDFQKGDIAEGYSVSREKKESFPLTVTSAQKNPTAFYLCASSTTGQYQPQHFGDGTRLSIL.

The genes are TRBV19 and TRBJ2-7; 7 bases map to TRBD1. CDR3 length equals 12 residues. V shed 8 bases, J shed 3 bases, and the junction held 4 bases outside the gene matches. Per the germline V gene, CDR1 is LNHDA and CDR2 is SQIVND (reference sequence). CDR3 sequence reads: CASGRGYYEQYF. As DNA, the CDR3 is TGTGCCAGTGGCAGGGGGTACTACGAGCAGTACTTC.

The rearrangement links TRBV6-1 to TRBJ1-4, with 8 bases that match TRBD1. V lost 10 bases, J lost 4 bases, and 11 bases stayed unmatched. This CDR3 comprises 15 residues. Germline CDR1 is MNHNS and CDR2 is SASEGT. This CDR3 reads CATLPQGAGNEKLFF. The CDR3 coding sequence is TGTGCCACCCTACCCCAGGGGGCGGGTAATGAAAAACTGTTTTTT.

The chain uses TRBV9 and TRBJ2-7; the match to TRBD2 covers 10 bases. CDR1 SGDLS and CDR2 YYNGEE come from the germline V gene. Germline trimming cut 2 bases from V and 6 bases from J; bases unmatched to any gene: 11. The CDR3 contains 16 residues. The chain's CDR3 is CASSVTPTSGTPEQYF. Written as DNA, the CDR3 is TGTGCCAGCAGCGTGACACCCACTAGCGGGACCCCCGAGCAGTACTTC.

V is TRBV7-9 and J is TRBJ1-5, with TRBD1 matching over 8 bases. CDR3 size: 15 residues. Germline V gene lookup returns CDR1 SEHNR and CDR2 FQNEAQ (reference sequence). V gave up 8 bases and J gave up 5 bases; unmatched junction bases: 11. CDR3 DNA sequence: TGTGCCAGCTCGAACAGGGGGGGGGTGGATCAGCCCCAGCATTTT. Translating gives CASSNRGGVDQPQHF.

The chain has TRBV11-3 and TRBJ2-1; 10 positions match TRBD2. Germline trimming cut 1 base from V and 6 bases from J; bases unmatched to any gene: 6. The CDR3 length is 16 residues. The germline V gene has CDR1 SGHNT and CDR2 YENEEA. CDR3 region: CASSLGTSGIFNEQFF. CDR3 sequence (DNA): TGTGCCAGCAGCTTAGGGACTAGCGGTATATTCAATGAGCAGTTCTTC.

The rearrangement links TRBV29-1 to TRBJ2-7; 16 bases agree with TRBD2. The junction had 8 bases not matched to a gene; V was cut back by 0 bases and J by 6 bases. CDR3 size: 17 residues. Looked up from germline, CDR1 is SQVTM and CDR2 is ANQGSEA. The CDR3 DNA is TGCAGCGTTGAAGACCCGGGACTAGCGGGAGGGCGAATCGAGCAGTACTTC. It encodes CSVEDPGLAGGRIEQYF.

This rearrangement joins TRBV10-2 to TRBJ2-1; 14 positions agree with TRBD2. The CDR3 has 16 residues. CDR1 and CDR2 (germline): WSHSY, SAAADI. V shed 6 bases, J shed 9 bases, and the junction held 10 bases outside the gene matches. The chain's CDR3 is CASSETGTSGSGEQFF. CDR3 DNA sequence: TGCGCCAGCAGCGAAACCGGGACTAGCGGGAGCGGTGAGCAGTTCTTC.

The chain joins TRBV11-2 to TRBJ2-3, with 10 bases identical to TRBD2. Germline V gives CDR1 SGHAT, CDR2 FQNNGV. The CDR3 loop spans 16 amino acids. Losses at the gene ends were 6 bases for V and 5 bases for J; bases not matched to a gene: 11. For the CDR3, the DNA is TGTGCCAGCAGTTCTCCTTGGTCTAGCGGGAGAGATACGCAGTATTTT. Translation gives CASSSPWSSGRDTQYF.

This clone was found once. The chain employs TRBV5-6 and TRBJ1-3; no reliable D call. CDR3 length: 11 residues. Trimming pared 4 bases from V and 6 bases from J, leaving 5 bases between. CDR1 SGHDT and CDR2 YYEEEE come from the germline V gene. The CDR3 sequence: CASSLLNTIYF. As DNA, the CDR3 is TGTGCCAGCAGCCTTTTAAACACCATATATTTT.

V usage is TRBV18 and J usage is TRBJ2-4, with D perhaps TRBD1 (6 bases). In germline, CDR1 is KGHSH, CDR2 LQKENI. V lost 0 bases and J 6 bases, leaving 9 bases between the germline ends. CDR3 length: 14 amino acids. CDR3 protein: CASSPPGQLNIQYF. The CDR3 coding sequence is TGTGCCAGCTCACCACCCGGACAGTTAAACATTCAGTACTTC.

The DNA for the CDR3 is TGTGCCAGCAGTTACCGGGGGGCTTCGGCTGAAGCTTTCTTT. Its translation is CASSYRGASAEAFF. V and J are TRBV6-5 and TRBJ1-1; possible D gene TRBD1, 6 bases. Germline loops: CDR1 MNHEY, CDR2 SVGAGI. The CDR3 loop spans 14 amino acids. The germline V and J ends were trimmed by 2 bases and 6 bases, with 13 bases remaining between them.

This clone has more than one count but fewer than ten. J is TRBJ1-5 and V is TRBV11-3, with D possibly being TRBD1 (6 bases). CDR1 SGHNT and CDR2 YENEEA come from the germline V gene. Between the trimmed V and J ends, which lost 1 base and 6 bases, there was a span of 10 bases. This CDR3 has 14 residues. The CDR3 here is CASSLGWGRQPQHF. CDR3 bases: TGTGCCAGCAGCTTAGGATGGGGGCGTCAGCCCCAGCATTTT. The complete variable domain, with remaining parts taken from reference TRBV11-3 and TRBJ1-5, reads EAGVVQSPRYKIIEKKQPVAFWCNPISGHNTLYWYLQNLGQGPELLIRYENEEAVDDSQLPKDRFSAERLKGVDSTLKIQPAELGDSAVYLCASSLGWGRQPQHFGDGTRLSIL.

A few counts support this clone. The chain combines TRBV7-8 with TRBJ1-1; 8 bases line up with TRBD1. The CDR3 runs 14 residues. The V segment lost 6 bases and the J segment 5 bases; nucleotides outside the gene matches: 8. CDR1 SGHVS and CDR2 FQNEAQ come from the germline V gene. Written as DNA, the CDR3 is TGTGCCAGCAGTCTTCGGCAGGGGGCGACTGAAGCTTTCTTT. Its protein product is CASSLRQGATEAFF.

This clone was recorded once. The chain carries TRBV6-1 and TRBJ2-7, with D possibly TRBD1 on 5 matching bases. Germline lookup yields CDR1 MNHNS and CDR2 SASEGT. V dropped 4 bases and J dropped 5 bases, with 15 bases sitting between them. The CDR3 totals 14 residues. The CDR3 DNA follows: TGTGCCAGCAGTGCCCAGACAGACACCAACGAGCAGTACTTC. This translates into CASSAQTDTNEQYF.

This chain connects TRBV19 to TRBJ2-5, with 8 bases lining up with TRBD1. Germline assignment: CDR1 LNHDA and CDR2 SQIVND (reference sequence). This CDR3 has 14 amino acids. With V trimmed by 3 bases and J by 5 bases, 5 bases remained unmatched. The CDR3 loop reads CASSMSGGFETQYF. The CDR3 region has the DNA TGTGCCAGTAGTATGTCAGGGGGCTTTGAGACCCAGTACTTC.